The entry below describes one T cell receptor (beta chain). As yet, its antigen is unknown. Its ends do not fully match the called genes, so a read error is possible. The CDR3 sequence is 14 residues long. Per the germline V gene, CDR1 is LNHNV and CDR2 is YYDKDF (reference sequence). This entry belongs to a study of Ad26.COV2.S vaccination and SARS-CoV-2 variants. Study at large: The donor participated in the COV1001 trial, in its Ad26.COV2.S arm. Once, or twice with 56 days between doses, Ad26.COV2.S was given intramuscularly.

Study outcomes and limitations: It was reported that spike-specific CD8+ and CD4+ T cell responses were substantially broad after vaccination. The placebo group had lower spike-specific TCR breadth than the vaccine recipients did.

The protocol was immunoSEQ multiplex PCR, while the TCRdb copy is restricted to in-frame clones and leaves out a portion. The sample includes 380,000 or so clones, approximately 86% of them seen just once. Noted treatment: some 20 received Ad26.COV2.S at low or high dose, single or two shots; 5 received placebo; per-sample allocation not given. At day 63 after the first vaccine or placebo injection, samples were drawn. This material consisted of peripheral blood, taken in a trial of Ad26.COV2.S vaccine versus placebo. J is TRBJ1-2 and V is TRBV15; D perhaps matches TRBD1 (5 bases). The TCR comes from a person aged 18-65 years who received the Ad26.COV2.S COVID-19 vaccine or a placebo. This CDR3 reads CATSRDQGLGVVSF. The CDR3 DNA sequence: TGTGCCACCAGCAGAGATCAGGGTTTAGGGGTTGTGAGCTTC.